Each of the 29 T cell receptor beta chains below was sequenced from the same sample in a study of blood T cells in healthy people across ages. Combining a sample-barcoded 5' primer with a J-beta primer mix, a second PCR ran for about 6 to 11 cycles. One entry per CDR3 protein results from TCRdb running MiXCR on the 5' RACE reads. The top ten hold roughly an eighth of the sample, which has some 900,000 distinct CDR3 sequences, roughly 43% seen once. The specimen was blood. Receptors originate from a man aged 25 to 40 in good health.

This rearrangement joins TRBV4-1 to TRBJ1-1, with D tentatively TRBD1 (5 bases). Trimming pared 3 bases from V and 5 bases from J, leaving 10 bases between. The CDR3 is made up of 13 amino acids. The germline V gene has CDR1 MGHRA and CDR2 YSYEKL. CDR3 amino acids: CASSQPGGTEAFF. CDR3 coding DNA: TGCGCCAGCAGCCAGCCGGGGGGAACTGAAGCTTTCTTT.

This sequence joins TRBV4-2 and TRBJ1-6; 8 bases align to TRBD1. Germline values: CDR1 LGHNA, CDR2 YNFKEQ. The CDR3 is made up of 19 amino acids. The trim removed 0 bases at V and 5 bases at J, leaving 12 bases unmatched. The CDR3 coding sequence is TGTGCCAGCAGCCAAGATCGGGAACTCTTGACAGGGGATAATTCACCCCTCCACTTT. Encoded protein: CASSQDRELLTGDNSPLHF.

This chain links TRBV10-3 with TRBJ2-2; D may match TRBD1 or TRBD2 (5 bases each). Between the trimmed V and J ends, which lost 3 bases and 6 bases, there was a span of 14 bases. Germline values: CDR1 ENHRY, CDR2 SYGVKD. This CDR3 is built from 15 residues. This CDR3 reads CAISDPGPQAGELFF. The CDR3 coding sequence is TGTGCCATCAGTGATCCGGGACCACAAGCCGGGGAGCTGTTTTTT.

This chain joins TRBV2 and TRBJ2-1; TRBD2 might be the D (6 bases). Trimming stripped 7 bases from V and 6 bases from J, with 22 bases between. CDR3 length: 16 residues. CDR1 is SNHLY and CDR2 is FYNNEI in the germline V gene. The CDR3 DNA sequence: TGTGCCAGCATCGGTGGTAAGGGAGGTGAGGGCAATGAGCAGTTCTTC. The encoded protein is CASIGGKGGEGNEQFF. The full variable domain, completed using reference TRBV2 and TRBJ2-1, is EPEVTQTPSHQVTQMGQEVILRCVPISNHLYFYWYRQILGQKVEFLVSFYNNEISEKSEIFDDQFSVERPDGSNFTLKIRSTKLEDSAMYFCASIGGKGGEGNEQFFGPGTRLTVL.

This clonotype was counted a single time. An end of the junction differs from the germline gene, which may be a read error. This rearrangement joins TRBV24-1 to TRBJ2-5; D ambiguous. The J call is in doubt because the DNA end fits TRBJ2-7 better. Germline V CDR1 and CDR2: KGHDR, SFDVKD. The CDR3 covers 14 residues. The DNA of the CDR3 is TGTGTCACCAGTGATCGCGAGAGATTCTACGAGCAGTACTTC. This codes for CVTSDRERFYEQYF.

The genes are TRBV29-1 and TRBJ1-5; 9 bases agree with TRBD1. Germline V gene lookup returns CDR1 SQVTM and CDR2 ANQGSEA. J lost 6 bases, V lost 0 bases, and 6 bases had no gene match. This CDR3 is built from 15 residues. CDR3 sequence: CSVEDHRGRSQPQHF. For the CDR3, the DNA is TGCAGCGTTGAAGATCACAGGGGGCGAAGTCAGCCCCAGCATTTT.

This clonotype was found a few times. The J gene is TRBJ1-6, the V gene TRBV27, with D hard to call. CDR1 and CDR2 (germline): MNHEY, SMNVEV (reference sequence). Deletions cut 8 bases from V and 3 bases from J, with 8 bases between. This CDR3 is 13 amino acids long. The CDR3 DNA follows: TGTGCCAGCGGACCCGACTATAATTCACCCCTCCACTTT. This sequence encodes CASGPDYNSPLHF.

This clonotype was seen a few times. The rearrangement uses TRBV29-1 and TRBJ2-7; D ambiguous. The V end lost 4 bases, the J end lost 2 bases, and 9 bases lay between the germline ends. Germline loops: CDR1 SQVTM, CDR2 ANQGSEA. The CDR3 has 12 residues. The CDR3 DNA reads TGCAGCGTTGGAGCAAATACCTACGAGCAGTACTTC. It is translated as CSVGANTYEQYF.

The rearrangement joins TRBV12-3 or TRBV12-4 to TRBJ1-1; 9 nucleotides line up with TRBD1. Trimming at V came to 6 bases and at J to 8 bases, leaving 10 bases not matched to a gene. The CDR3 is 14 residues long. CDR3 in DNA: TGTGCCAGCAGCCGCTCGGGACAGGGTCGAGAAGCTTTCTTT. It encodes CASSRSGQGREAFF.

The chain recombines TRBV7-3 with TRBJ2-1; tentatively, D is TRBD2 (7 bases). Germline V CDR1 and CDR2: SGHTA, FQGTGA. V was cut by 2 bases and J by 9 bases, with 17 bases left in between. The CDR3 is 15 residues long. The CDR3 loop is CASSLVGGALGEQFF. CDR3 coding DNA: TGTGCCAGCAGCTTAGTAGGGGGGGCACTTGGTGAGCAGTTCTTC.

The DNA for the CDR3 is TGTGCCACCAGCAGAGATCTAGCTGGTAGCAATCAGCCCCAGCATTTT. This sequence encodes CATSRDLAGSNQPQHF. This sequence joins TRBV15 and TRBJ1-5; no reliable D call. CDR3 length equals 16 residues. Germline V CDR1 and CDR2: LNHNV, YYDKDF (reference sequence). Trimming pared 0 bases from V and 0 bases from J, leaving 9 bases between.

This clonotype was seen only a few times. The V and J genes are TRBV7-2 and TRBJ2-6; D might be TRBD1 (5 bases). Germline CDR1 SGHTA, CDR2 FQGNSA. This CDR3 comprises 18 residues. V lost 6 bases, J lost 0 bases, and 18 bases lay in between. The CDR3 reads CASRGQGPSTSGANVLTF. Written as DNA, the CDR3 is TGTGCCAGCAGGGGGCAGGGCCCCTCTACCTCTGGGGCCAACGTCCTGACTTTC.

The V call is TRBV15, the J call TRBJ1-5; 8 bases are shared with TRBD1. This CDR3 has 15 amino acids. Germline-derived CDR1 and CDR2 are LNHNV and YYDKDF (reference sequence). The V and J ends lost 1 base and 1 base, in that order; junction bases with no gene match: 0. Here the CDR3 reads CATSRGQGSNQPQHF. In nucleotides, the CDR3 is TGTGCCACCAGCAGAGGACAGGGGAGCAATCAGCCCCAGCATTTT.

The J gene is TRBJ1-1, the V gene TRBV6-1; a possible D gene is TRBD1 (5 bases). The germline gives CDR1 MNHNS, CDR2 SASEGT. The germline V and J ends were trimmed by 8 bases and 4 bases, with 14 bases remaining between them. The CDR3 runs 13 residues. CDR3 sequence reads: CASYVGGTTEAFF. CDR3 sequence (DNA): TGTGCCAGCTACGTCGGAGGGACCACTGAAGCTTTCTTT.

This clonotype was recorded many times. The chain couples TRBV7-9 to TRBJ2-7; 10 positions match TRBD2. Germline trimming cut 11 bases from V and 2 bases from J; bases unmatched to any gene: 18. CDR1 and CDR2 from the germline V gene are SEHNR and FQNEAQ (reference sequence). The CDR3 runs 17 residues. CDR3: CAPTPGLARLHPYEQYF. The CDR3, as DNA: TGTGCCCCTACTCCGGGACTAGCGCGATTACACCCCTACGAGCAGTACTTC.

The chain couples TRBV28 to TRBJ2-7; TRBD2 aligns across 11 bases. J lost 2 bases, V lost 4 bases, and 7 bases had no gene match. CDR1 MDHEN and CDR2 SYDVKM come from the germline V gene. CDR3 size: 16 residues. The CDR3 nucleotides are TGTGCCAGCAGTTCAACCGTACTAGCGGGAGCCTACGAGCAGTACTTC. This codes for CASSSTVLAGAYEQYF.

The CDR3 loop reads CASSLEEVNTEAFF. The CDR3 DNA follows: TGTGCCAGCAGCTTAGAGGAGGTGAACACTGAAGCTTTCTTT. The V call is TRBV7-9, the J call TRBJ1-1; D gene unclear. The V gene's germline CDR1 is SEHNR and CDR2 FQNEAQ (reference sequence). The CDR3 contains 14 residues. Trimming removed 1 base at V and 0 bases at J, with 6 bases between. Complete variable domain (other parts from reference TRBV7-9 and TRBJ1-1): DTGVSQNPRHKITKRGQNVTFRCDPISEHNRLYWYRQTLGQGPEFLTYFQNEAQLEKSRLLSDRFSAERPKGSFSTLEIQRTEQGDSAMYLCASSLEEVNTEAFFGQGTRLTVV.

On this clonotype itself: One junction end does not reproduce the germline sequence, and a read error may be involved. The J gene is TRBJ2-7, the V gene TRBV28; 7 bases match TRBD1. CDR3 size: 17 residues. The germline CDR1 and CDR2 sequences are MDHEN and SYDVKM. The CDR3 is CASSLSRGGRSYNEQYF. The DNA for the CDR3 is TGCGCCAGCAGTTTGTCCCGAGGGGGCCGCTCCTACAATGAGCAGTACTTC.

Many counts were recorded for this clonotype. V and J are TRBV7-2 and TRBJ1-6; TRBD1 matches at 8 bases. Germline values: CDR1 SGHTA, CDR2 FQGNSA. J lost 10 bases, V lost 0 bases, and 5 bases had no gene match. CDR3 size: 15 residues. Here the CDR3 reads CASSLAGQGASPLHF. The CDR3 DNA reads as TGTGCCAGCAGCTTAGCAGGTCAGGGGGCCTCACCCCTCCACTTT.

The rearrangement uses TRBV4-2 and TRBJ2-7, with 8 positions matching TRBD2. V lost 3 bases and J lost 0; bases outside the gene matches: 7. Germline CDR1 and CDR2: LGHNA and YNFKEQ. The CDR3 covers 16 residues. The CDR3 reads CASSQEIAGTSYEQYF. CDR3 sequence (DNA): TGTGCCAGCAGCCAGGAAATAGCGGGGACCTCCTACGAGCAGTACTTC.

The CDR3 DNA is TGTGCCAGCTCACCTGAGGGTGGGACATCACCCCTCCACTTT. Protein: CASSPEGGTSPLHF. The chain links TRBV18 to TRBJ1-6; D perhaps matches TRBD1 (6 bases). This CDR3 is built from 14 residues. Trimming removed 3 bases from V and 10 bases from J, with 13 bases in between. The germline gives CDR1 KGHSH, CDR2 LQKENI.

V usage is TRBV24-1 and J usage is TRBJ2-4; 8 positions match TRBD2. The ends lost 3 bases at V and 0 bases at J; junction bases unmatched: 6. Germline V CDR1 and CDR2: KGHDR, SFDVKD. The CDR3 covers 17 residues. The CDR3, as DNA: TGTGCCACCAGTGATCCCCGGGAGGGGGTAGCCAAAAACATTCAGTACTTC. Translation: CATSDPREGVAKNIQYF.

In its sample, this clonotype was seen a few times. The chain couples TRBV5-6 to TRBJ2-7, with D possibly being TRBD1 (5 bases). The CDR3 sequence is 15 residues long. The germline V gene has CDR1 SGHDT and CDR2 YYEEEE. Trimming took 0 bases from V and 4 from J, leaving 14 bases between them. The CDR3 sequence: CASSLGPRVEYEQYF. The DNA of the CDR3 is TGTGCCAGCAGCTTGGGCCCCAGGGTAGAGTACGAGCAGTACTTC. The whole variable domain, remainder taken from reference TRBV5-6 and TRBJ2-7, is DAGVTQSPTHLIKTRGQQVTLRCSPKSGHDTVSWYQQALGQGPQFIFQYYEEEERQRGNFPDRFSGHQFPNYSSELNVNALLLGDSALYLCASSLGPRVEYEQYFGPGTRLTVT.

This CDR3 is CSARTTSGANVLTF. The CDR3 bases are TGCAGTGCTAGAACCACCTCTGGGGCCAACGTCCTGACTTTC. This chain connects TRBV20-1 to TRBJ2-6; no reliable D call. This CDR3 region has 14 residues. The germline CDR1 and CDR2 sequences are DFQATT and SNEGSKA (reference sequence). Trimming shortened V by 2 bases and J by 0 bases, and 5 bases separated the two germline ends.

The rearrangement links TRBV2 to TRBJ2-1; 12 positions agree with TRBD2. The length of the CDR3 is 18 residues. CDR1 and CDR2 from the germline V gene are SNHLY and FYNNEI. With V trimmed by 8 bases and J by 1 base, 12 bases remained unmatched. The CDR3 nucleotides read TGTGCCAGCTTGCAACGACTAGCGGGGGAAGTTTCCTACAATGAGCAGTTCTTC. This encodes CASLQRLAGEVSYNEQFF.

The chain combines TRBV2 with TRBJ2-7; TRBD1 matches at 9 bases. Germline V lookup: CDR1 SNHLY, CDR2 FYNNEI. Unmatched junction bases numbered 5, after V lost 3 bases and J lost 2 bases. The CDR3 sequence is 15 residues long. CDR3 in amino acids: CASSDGTGSPYEQYF. CDR3 bases: TGTGCCAGCAGTGACGGGACAGGGTCCCCCTACGAGCAGTACTTC.

This clonotype came up a few times. The chain links TRBV20-1 to TRBJ2-7; TRBD1 matches at 7 bases. Trimming took 1 base from V and 5 from J; bases not matched to a gene: 8. CDR3 length: 14 amino acids. Germline V gene data show CDR1 as DFQATT and CDR2 as SNEGSKA (reference sequence). Written as DNA, the CDR3 is TGCAGTGCTAGAGGACTGACAGGGATGGACGAGCAGTACTTC. Translation: CSARGLTGMDEQYF.

This clonotype was counted a single time. This may be a read error: a much more frequent sequence differs by one nucleotide. V usage is TRBV4-1 and J usage is TRBJ1-2, with TRBD1 matching 9 bases. The germline V gene has CDR1 MGHRA and CDR2 YSYEKL. The CDR3 is made up of 14 amino acids. The CDR3 DNA follows: TGCGCCAACAGCCAAGACAGGGGGTTATGGGGCTACACCTTC. Translated, it gives CANSQDRGLWGYTF.

The chain has TRBV2 and TRBJ1-2; no clear D gene. Trimming stripped 0 bases from V and 4 bases from J, with 3 bases between. The CDR3 runs 12 residues. Germline loops: CDR1 SNHLY, CDR2 FYNNEI. The chain's CDR3 is CASSEALYGYTF. The DNA for the CDR3 is TGTGCCAGCAGTGAAGCCCTCTATGGCTACACCTTC.